This passage covers 9 T cell receptor beta chains from one sample sequenced in a study of blood T cell repertoires in COVID-19. The protocol was immunoSEQ multiplex PCR, while the TCRdb copy is restricted to in-frame clones and leaves out a portion. The sample includes 100,000 to 150,000 clones, approximately 86% of them seen just once. Material: peripheral blood. Every receptor here comes from a woman in her 70s with COVID-19, enrolled during active disease.

The rearrangement uses TRBV11-3 and TRBJ2-5; 7 bases match TRBD2. V shed 5 bases and J 5 bases; nucleotides not matched to a gene: 5. Germline CDR1 SGHNT, CDR2 YENEEA. The CDR3 consists of 13 residues. CDR3 bases: TGTGCCAGCAGCGTTTACGGGGGGGAGACCCAGTACTTC. It specifies CASSVYGGETQYF.

With regard to this clone: This specimen includes other DNA sequences encoding the same CDR3. The chain couples TRBV24-1 to TRBJ2-5; D remains ambiguous. The CDR3 has 15 residues. CDR1 is KGHDR and CDR2 is SFDVKD in the germline V gene. V shed 1 base and J shed 2 bases, with 10 bases lying between them. The CDR3 DNA follows: TGTGCCACCAGTGATTTAGGAACGGGTCAAGAGACCCAGTACTTC. Translating gives CATSDLGTGQETQYF.

The CDR3 loop reads CAWSGGSGGDFNSPLHF. The CDR3 bases are TGTGCCTGGAGTGGAGGGTCAGGGGGCGATTTTAATTCACCCCTCCACTTT. The J gene is TRBJ1-6, the V gene TRBV30, with 8 bases that match TRBD1. Looked up from germline, CDR1 is GTSNPN and CDR2 is SVGIG (reference sequence). J lost 6 bases, V lost 1 base, and 11 bases had no gene match. The length of the CDR3 is 17 residues. The variable domain in full, with the rest retrieved from reference TRBV30 and TRBJ1-6, is SQTIHQWPATLVQPVGSPLSLECTVEGTSNPNLYWYRQAAGRGLQLLFYSVGIGQISSEVPQNLSASRPQDRQFILSSKKLLLSDSGFYLCAWSGGSGGDFNSPLHFGNGTRLTVT.

There are a few counts of this clone. The V and J genes are TRBV3-1 (or the pseudogene TRBV3-2) and TRBJ1-1, with D perhaps TRBD1 (6 bases). The V gene's germline CDR1 is LGHDT and CDR2 YNNKEL (reference sequence). The germline V and J ends were trimmed by 2 bases and 5 bases, with 15 bases remaining between them. The CDR3 is made up of 15 amino acids. The CDR3 region is CASSQLPQGGTEAFF. The CDR3 nucleotides are TGTGCCAGCAGCCAACTACCACAGGGCGGGACTGAAGCTTTCTTT.

V gene TRBV7-9 combines with J gene TRBJ1-3; TRBD1 might be the D (6 bases). This CDR3 comprises 16 residues. With 8 bases removed from V and 8 bases from J, the gap between germline ends came to 25 bases. Germline V gene lookup returns CDR1 SEHNR and CDR2 FQNEAQ (reference sequence). The CDR3, as DNA: TGTGCCAGCCCCAGTCGGGACAAGGGAACCGAAGACACCATATATTTT. Translation: CASPSRDKGTEDTIYF.

In DNA, the CDR3 is TGTGCCATCAGTGAGTCGGTTCAGGGGTATGAGCAGTTCTTC. It codes for CAISESVQGYEQFF. The chain couples TRBV10-3 to TRBJ2-1, with D possibly matching TRBD1 (6 bases). V was clipped by 0 bases and J by 8 bases, with 11 bases between them. The germline V gene encodes CDR1 ENHRY and CDR2 SYGVKD. This CDR3 spans 14 amino acids.

The chain is built from TRBV4-2 and TRBJ1-2, with 7 bases lining up with TRBD1. The CDR3 has 14 amino acids. The germline gives CDR1 LGHNA, CDR2 YNFKEQ. J lost 3 bases, V lost 4 bases, and 5 bases had no gene match. The CDR3 region is CASSRSGTDYGYTF. The CDR3 DNA follows: TGTGCCAGCAGCCGTTCCGGGACAGACTATGGCTACACCTTC.

The chain has TRBV6-4 and TRBJ2-6, with D possibly TRBD1 on 6 matching bases. CDR3 size: 15 residues. CDR1 is MRHNA, CDR2 SNTAGT, per germline. Trimming removed 6 bases from V and 3 bases from J, with 12 bases in between. CDR3 bases: TGTGCCAGCAGCGCCACAGGGTATGGGGCCAACGTCCTGACTTTC. Its protein product is CASSATGYGANVLTF.

This clone was seen a single time. The chain employs TRBV29-1 and TRBJ1-6; possibly TRBD1 for D (5 bases). V was pared by 4 bases and J by 8 bases, with 12 bases between. This CDR3 is 13 amino acids long. Germline values: CDR1 SQVTM, CDR2 ANQGSEA. DNA for the CDR3: TGCAGCGTTGGAAAGGGGCCGGATTCACCCCTCCACTTT. It codes for CSVGKGPDSPLHF.